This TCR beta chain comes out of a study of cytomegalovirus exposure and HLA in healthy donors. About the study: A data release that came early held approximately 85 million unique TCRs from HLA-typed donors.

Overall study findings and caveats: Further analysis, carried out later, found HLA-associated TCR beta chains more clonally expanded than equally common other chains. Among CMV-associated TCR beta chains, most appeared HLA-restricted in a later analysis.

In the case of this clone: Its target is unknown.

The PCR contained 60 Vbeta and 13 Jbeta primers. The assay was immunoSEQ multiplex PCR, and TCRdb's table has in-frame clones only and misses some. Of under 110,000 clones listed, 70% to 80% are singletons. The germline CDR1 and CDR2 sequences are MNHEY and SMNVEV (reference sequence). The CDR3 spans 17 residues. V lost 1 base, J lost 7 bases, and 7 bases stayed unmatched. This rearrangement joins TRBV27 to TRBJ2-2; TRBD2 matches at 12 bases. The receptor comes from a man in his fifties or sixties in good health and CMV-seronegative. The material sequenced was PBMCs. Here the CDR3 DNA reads TGTGCCAGCAGTTTATTACTAGCGGGGGGCACGAACGGGGAGCTGTTTTTT. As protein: CASSLLLAGGTNGELFF.